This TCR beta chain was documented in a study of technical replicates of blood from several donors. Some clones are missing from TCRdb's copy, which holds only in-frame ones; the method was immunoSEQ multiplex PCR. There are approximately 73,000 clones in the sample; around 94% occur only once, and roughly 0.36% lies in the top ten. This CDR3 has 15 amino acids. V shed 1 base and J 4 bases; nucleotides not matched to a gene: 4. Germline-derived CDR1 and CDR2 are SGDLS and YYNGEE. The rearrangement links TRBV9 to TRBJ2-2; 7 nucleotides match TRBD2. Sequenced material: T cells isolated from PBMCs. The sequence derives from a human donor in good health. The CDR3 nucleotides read TGTGCCAGCAGCGTATCGCTAGCGGCCACCGGGGAGCTGTTTTTT. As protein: CASSVSLAATGELFF.